This T cell receptor beta chain was sequenced in a study of cytotoxic CD8 clonotypes in ibrutinib-treated CLL (dated by TCRdb to the early 2020s). With respect to the entire study: The cohort was composed of ten to eleven relapsed/refractory and around 15 treatment-naive patients; IGHV unmutated status was identified in approximately 18 patients. Partial responses were observed in about 24 patients and complete responses in 2; after a median follow-up of roughly 72 months, remission was maintained in about 15 patients and progression was observed in some twelve. The response samples were drawn at a median of roughly twelve months into treatment, with a range of roughly 6 to 40 months. Samples averaged approximately 240,000 productive templates and 90,000 to 95,000 productive rearrangements. Longitudinal samples were available for about 30% of the 86 trial participants. Cryopreserved peripheral blood mononuclear cells were collected at three points: before therapy, at response, and at either sustained remission or disease progression. Patients were still on ibrutinib when every remission and progressive disease sample was collected.

Paper-wide results and their limitations: At ibrutinib response clonality went up, during sustained remission it held steady, and at progression it dropped back toward baseline. Sustained-remission and progressing patients did not have matched sampling times, and lymph node repertoires were not examined. Baseline clonality was found to be higher than that of age-matched healthy donors and was strongly correlated with circulating CD8+ T-cell counts. Public clonotypes were rare and either shrank or stayed stable during treatment, and the rise in clonality at ibrutinib response reflected expansion of private clonotypes.

A MiSeq instrument was used for deep resolution sequencing, which targeted depths ranging from 1 in 1 million up to 1 in 200,000 T cells, with coverage averaging 10x for each clonotype. The immunoSEQ hsTCRB Kit was used to generate the TCR beta libraries. The paper's data handling went like this. ImmunoSEQ Data Assistant and ImmunoSEQ Analyzer were used for data analysis, and V, D and J genes were assigned according to IMGT definitions. Clonality, with values ranging from 0 to 1, was calculated as one minus the normalized Shannon entropy of productive rearrangement frequencies. Only overrepresented clonotypes making up at least 0.05% of the repertoire of each patient were included in the public clonotype analysis. Repertoires from thirteen age-matched healthy donors in immuneACCESS were used as clonality controls. Drawn from immuneACCESS, this table holds only the in-frame rearrangements with V and J called that TCRdb kept. Clones are partly lost; checked studies trace under half to an unresolved V gene and leave the rest unexplained. Clone size and V and J calls were adopted from that table, with D and trimming inferred from the DNA. This sample lists some 61,000 clones; roughly two thirds were detected once. The top ten hold about 5.7% of the sample.

Based on the germline V gene, the CDR1 and CDR2 sequences are MNHNS and SASEGT. The CDR3 runs 12 residues from the cysteine to the phenylalanine. Only the CDR3 DNA is retained, 36 bases long and in frame from the first base. V and J are truncated by 8 bases and 7 bases respectively, leaving an intervening sequence of 11 bases. As for this clone: Its recognized antigen is unknown. The record has no base qualities; no much larger clone is one base away.

Interpreted using the paper, the time point label stands for: about a year on ibrutinib. For TCR beta library preparation, roughly 1.8 micrograms of genomic DNA was extracted from cryopreserved PBMCs. Longitudinal blood samples from CLL patients on ibrutinib monotherapy were analyzed using high-throughput TCR beta sequencing. Patients were enrolled in a phase 2 open-label single-center ibrutinib monotherapy trial. Material: PBMCs, obtained after 12 months of ibrutinib treatment. The sequence was collected from a human donor with chronic lymphocytic leukemia. This sequence uses TRBV6-1 and TRBJ1-4; too little of a D gene remains to name it. The nucleotide sequence reads TGTGCCAGCGAAAGGGATTCTGAAAAACTGTTTTTT. It specifies CASERDSEKLFF.